These T cell receptor beta chains were read from a single sample in a study of vaccination effects on CD4 cells after COVID-19. The antigens these receptors bind are not known. Profiled with immunoSEQ multiplex PCR; TCRdb holds only in-frame clones, not every one. The table includes 40,000 to 55,000 clones, more than 65% detected once. Sequences were derived from CD4+ T cells from PBMCs cultured without peptide, sampled after COVID-19 vaccination. The receptors shown here come from a human donor who had a prior SARS-CoV-2 infection. The CDR3 runs from the conserved cysteine through the conserved F or W. The D gene is left open where the match is weak. Rows may omit the clone size; those that give it use once, few, many or a size class.

clone_size,d_call,j_call,v_call,cdr3_nt,cdr3_aa
once,NA,TRBJ1-6,TRBV29-1,TGCAGCGTTGCAGAGAGGGCCGATAATTCACCCCTCCACTTT,CSVAERADNSPLHF
few,NA,TRBJ2-1,TRBV9,TGTGCCAGCAGCGTAGGTTGGCAGGGCCCGAATGAGCAGTTCTTC,CASSVGWQGPNEQFF
few,TRBD2,TRBJ2-3,TRBV2,TGTGCCAGCAACGGAAGAAGCGGGACCACAGATACGCAGTATTTT,CASNGRSGTTDTQYF
NA,TRBD2,TRBJ2-1,TRBV6-5,TGTGCCAGCAGCTCAAGCGGGAGACAAAAGTTCTTC,CASSSSGRQKFF
once,NA,TRBJ1-2,TRBV9,TGTGCCAGCAGCGTAGGAGCGGGGGTTGGCTACACCTTC,CASSVGAGVGYTF
NA,NA,TRBJ2-5,TRBV11-2,TGTGCCAGCAGCTTAGTCCTGCACCCCCAAGAGACCCAGTACTTC,CASSLVLHPQETQYF
NA,TRBD2,TRBJ2-5,TRBV2,TGTGCCATACAAGGGAGGGCGGGGGGACTTCAAGAGACCCAGTACTTC,CAIQGRAGGLQETQYF
few,TRBD1,TRBJ2-7,TRBV2,TGTGCCAGCATCCGGGACAGGGACTACGAGCAGTACTTC,CASIRDRDYEQYF
NA,TRBD1,TRBJ2-5,TRBV2,TGTGCCAGCAGTGAGAGGTCAGGGGGTGAAGAGACCCAGTACTTC,CASSERSGGEETQYF
NA,TRBD2,TRBJ2-3,TRBV11-1,TGTGCCAGCAGCTTAGCGCGGGGGAGGGATACGCAGTATTTT,CASSLARGRDTQYF
few,NA,TRBJ1-2,TRBV6-2/TRBV6-3,TGTGCCAGCAGTAGCAGGGTGAGGAACTATGGCTACACCTTC,CASSSRVRNYGYTF
NA,TRBD1,TRBJ2-5,TRBV5-1,TGCGCCAGCAGCTCGAGGACAGGAGAGGAGACCCAGTACTTC,CASSSRTGEETQYF
NA,NA,TRBJ2-7,TRBV5-4,TGTGCCAGCAGCTTGGATACAGTTCTCCGCGAGCAGTACTTC,CASSLDTVLREQYF
NA,NA,TRBJ2-2,TRBV7-8,TGTGCCAGCAGCCCCCGGAGGGTGTTTAACACCGGGGAGCTGTTTTTT,CASSPRRVFNTGELFF
NA,TRBD2,TRBJ2-5,TRBV5-1,TGCGCCAGCAGCTTGTCTGGCGGGGGGAACCAAGAGACCCAGTACTTC,CASSLSGGGNQETQYF
NA,TRBD2,TRBJ2-7,TRBV4-3,TGCGCCAGCAGCCAAGATCGCGGGAGTAACTACGAGCAGTACTTC,CASSQDRGSNYEQYF
NA,TRBD1,TRBJ1-6,TRBV4-1,TGCGCCAGCACCCTTCGACAGGGTACGGATAATTCACCCCTCCACTTT,CASTLRQGTDNSPLHF
NA,NA,TRBJ2-1,TRBV2,TGTGCCAGCAGTGGGTCAGATATACGGCGCAGGTATGAGCAGTTCTTC,CASSGSDIRRRYEQFF
NA,TRBD1,TRBJ1-2,TRBV4-2,TGTGCCAGCAGCCAAGTCCGGGACAGCTCCAACTATGGCTACACCTTC,CASSQVRDSSNYGYTF
NA,NA,TRBJ2-7,TRBV6-5,TGTGCCAGCACGGGAATAGGAGGCCACGAGCAGTACTTC,CASTGIGGHEQYF
NA,TRBD2,TRBJ2-7,TRBV2,TGTGCCAGCAGGAGACTAGCGGGTCTTAGCTCCTACGAGCAGTACTTC,CASRRLAGLSSYEQYF
NA,NA,TRBJ2-1,TRBV5-8,TGTGCCAGCACCGTGGCGGACCACAATGAGCAGTTCTTC,CASTVADHNEQFF
NA,NA,TRBJ2-2,TRBV5-1,TGCGCCAGCAGCTTAATGGCAGTGGCCGGGGAGCTGTTTTTT,CASSLMAVAGELFF
NA,NA,TRBJ1-4,TRBV5-1,TGCGCCAGCAGCTTGGGAGGGCCGCGGATTGAAAAACTGTTTTTT,CASSLGGPRIEKLFF
NA,TRBD2,TRBJ2-5,TRBV4-2,TGTGCCAGCAGCCAATCCTATTGGACTAGCGGGGGGGCCGGGGCCCAGTACTTC,CASSQSYWTSGGAGAQYF